The rows below give T cell receptor beta chains drawn from one sample of a study of neoadjuvant nivolumab and ipilimumab in lung cancer. Some clones are missing from TCRdb's copy, which holds only in-frame ones; the method was immunoSEQ multiplex PCR. In the table there are under 9,000 clones, over 75% of which are singletons. Material: tumor tissue, obtained after neoadjuvant nivolumab, alone or with ipilimumab, at or shortly before surgery. These receptors all stem from an adult with non-small cell lung cancer. The conserved cysteine and the conserved F or W are not part of the CDR3 here. Each record gives: J gene, D gene, V gene, CDR3 protein. The D gene is left open where the match is weak.

TRBJ1-2 TRBD1 TRBV14 ASSQKGQGAFYGYT
TRBJ2-7 - TRBV25-1 ASSGATREYEQY
TRBJ2-2 TRBD1 TRBV6-6 ATSDRGHPGELF
TRBJ2-7 TRBD2 TRBV4-2 ASSPRGLAGEPSSYEQY
TRBJ1-2 - TRBV5-1 ASSFGLQEGYT
TRBJ1-2 - TRBV7-9 ASSLGPWLYGYT
TRBJ2-7 TRBD2 TRBV6-6 ASVRGTSVPYEQY
TRBJ2-2 TRBD1 TRBV5-4 ASSFYRQGFTGELF
TRBJ1-1 TRBD1 TRBV7-2 ASSSDRGGEAF
TRBJ2-5 - TRBV18 ASSPLAPGRIQETQY
TRBJ2-7 - TRBV5-6 ASRPGTTYEQY
TRBJ1-2 - TRBV19 ASSILRGINYGYT
TRBJ1-3 - TRBV4-1 ASSQGTPAGTIY
TRBJ2-7 - TRBV5-6 ASSSYTTSYEQY
TRBJ1-4 - TRBV27 ASSPRPDFNEKLF
TRBJ2-2 TRBD1 TRBV19 ASSLVRGPNTGELF
TRBJ1-5 - TRBV5-1 ASSSQPGDQPQH
TRBJ2-7 - TRBV7-8 ASSSWSYEQY
TRBJ1-4 - TRBV2 ASSEFLGGNEKLF
TRBJ1-2 - TRBV6-4 ASSDSGYGYT
TRBJ1-2 - TRBV20-1 SAMSQLGYT
TRBJ2-1 - TRBV11-3 ASSLMAGAHNEQF
TRBJ1-1 - TRBV7-2 ASSLAGGRKNTEAF
TRBJ2-3 TRBD2 TRBV5-1 ASRLGLAGLTDTQY
TRBJ1-5 - TRBV5-1 ASSSDGGVQPQH
TRBJ2-3 - TRBV19 ASTSWTDSTDTQY
TRBJ1-2 TRBD1 TRBV14 ASSQVGTGHYGYT
TRBJ1-6 - TRBV6-5 ASSYRESPLH
TRBJ2-7 TRBD2 TRBV29-1 SAGLAGGPHEQY
TRBJ2-7 TRBD2 TRBV14 ASSQDRRGVYEQY
TRBJ2-7 - TRBV30 AWSVSSGGIYY
TRBJ1-1 - TRBV27 ASSFDKATEAF
TRBJ1-2 TRBD1 TRBV18 ASKGQEKISNYGYT
TRBJ1-1 - TRBV6-1 ASILDPGRTEAF
TRBJ2-7 TRBD2 TRBV20-1 SVSSGSEQY
TRBJ2-1 TRBD2 TRBV10-3 AISVPLAGGIGEQF
TRBJ2-1 TRBD1 TRBV9 ASSVTGTGGRNEQF
TRBJ1-6 - TRBV2 ASRFQEKDSPLH
TRBJ1-1 - TRBV29-1 SVKKGPATEAF
TRBJ2-1 - TRBV27 ASSFAATYNEQF